This TCR beta chain derives from a study of T cell repertoires in cytomegalovirus infection. Study observations and caveats: Adding up the frequency of public TCR beta families identified people who carried CMV plus the relevant HLA. Ex vivo, HLA-C-restricted CMV-specific TCR beta clonotypes prevailed over the rest of the response.

Details on this clonotype: The antigen is unknown.

The CDR3 runs 14 residues. Trimming took off 1 base at V and 6 bases at J, with 10 bases between the two ends. Per the germline V gene, CDR1 is LGHNT and CDR2 is FRNRAP. TCRdb called the reads again in MiXCR, with one record for every CDR3 protein. The data hold fewer than 400,000 distinct CDR3 sequences, with around a sixth observed a single time. This TCR came from a human donor in good health (CMV status not recorded). Some clones in this sample may be carry-over from other donors' samples. The specimen sequenced was PBMCs. The chain joins TRBV12-5 to TRBJ1-5; D remains ambiguous. CDR3 bases: TGTGCTAGTGGTTTGGGTGATTTGGGTCAGCCCCAGCATTTT. The encoded protein is CASGLGDLGQPQHF.